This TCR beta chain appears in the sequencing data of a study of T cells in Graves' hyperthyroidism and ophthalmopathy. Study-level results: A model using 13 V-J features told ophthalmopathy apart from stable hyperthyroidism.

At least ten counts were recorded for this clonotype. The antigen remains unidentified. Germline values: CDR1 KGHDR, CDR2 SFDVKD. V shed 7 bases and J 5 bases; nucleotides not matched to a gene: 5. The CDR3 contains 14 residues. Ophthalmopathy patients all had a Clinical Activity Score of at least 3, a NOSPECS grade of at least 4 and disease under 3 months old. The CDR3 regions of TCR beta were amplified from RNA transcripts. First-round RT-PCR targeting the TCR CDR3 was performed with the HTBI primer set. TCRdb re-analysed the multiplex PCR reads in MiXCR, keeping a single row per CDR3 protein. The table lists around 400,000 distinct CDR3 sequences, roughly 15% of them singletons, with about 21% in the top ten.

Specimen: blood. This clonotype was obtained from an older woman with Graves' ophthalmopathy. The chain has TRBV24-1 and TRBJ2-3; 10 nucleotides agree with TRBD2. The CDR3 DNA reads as TGTGCCACCAGGAGCGGGAGGGCCGGAGATACGCAGTATTTT. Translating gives CATRSGRAGDTQYF.